This TCR beta chain was retrieved from a study of primary melanoma T cells and metastatic recurrence. Repertoires were generated with immunoSEQ multiplex PCR, while TCRdb's copy carries only in-frame clones and drops some. This table has 200 to 250 clones, approximately 86% appearing once. The patients had surgically resected primary melanoma at risk of metastatic recurrence. This CDR3 is built from 12 residues. Between the trimmed V and J ends, which lost 7 bases and 7 bases, there was a span of 11 bases. CDR1 and CDR2 from the germline V gene are LNHDA and SQIVND (reference sequence). The sequencing sample was made of melanoma tumor tissue. The TCR originated in a human donor with melanoma. The chain combines TRBV19 with TRBJ1-5; no reliable D call. The CDR3 loop is CASTDGVQPQHF. Here the CDR3 DNA reads TGTGCCAGTACGGACGGGGTGCAGCCCCAGCATTTT.